This TCR beta chain derives from a study of cytomegalovirus exposure and HLA in healthy donors. Looking at the study overall: Early release data held about 85 million unique TCRs from HLA-typed donors. Whole-study results and caveats: For most TCR sequences rarity was the rule, although some public TCRs occurred in many donors.

Concerning this clone: Its antigen is currently unknown.

CDR1 and CDR2 (germline): SNHLY, FYNNEI. CDR3 length: 14 residues. V dropped 3 bases and J dropped 4 bases, with 12 bases sitting between them. 60 Vbeta and 13 Jbeta primers were used in PCR. Profiling relied on immunoSEQ multiplex PCR, and the TCRdb table lists in-frame clones only, not all of them. The sample includes about 91,000 clones, around 67% of them seen just once. The chain recombines TRBV2 with TRBJ1-2, with D maybe TRBD1 (5 bases). This receptor was taken from a human donor in good health. The sample comprised PBMCs. As DNA, the CDR3 is TGTGCCAGCAGTGATGGGCAGGGCTTCTATGGCTACACCTTC. Encoded protein: CASSDGQGFYGYTF. The whole variable domain, remainder taken from reference TRBV2 and TRBJ1-2, is EPEVTQTPSHQVTQMGQEVILRCVPISNHLYFYWYRQILGQKVEFLVSFYNNEISEKSEIFDDQFSVERPDGSNFTLKIRSTKLEDSAMYFCASSDGQGFYGYTFGSGTRLTVV.